A single sample gave rise to the 15 T cell receptor beta chains below, sequenced in a study of blood T cell repertoires in COVID-19. Produced via immunoSEQ multiplex PCR; TCRdb's table is partial and in-frame only. The repertoire consists of roughly 430,000 clones, with approximately 90% occurring once and the leading ten covering approximately 1.5%. Input material: PBMCs or T cells enriched from blood (not recorded which). The receptors shown here come from a woman aged 18-29 years who had been exposed to COVID-19.

The chain is built from TRBV3-1 (or the pseudogene TRBV3-2) and TRBJ1-2; 7 bases fit TRBD1. Germline V gene sequence: CDR1 LGHDT, CDR2 YNNKEL (reference sequence). After removal of 1 base from V and 8 bases from J, the junction contained 4 bases not matched to a gene. The CDR3 runs to 13 residues. The CDR3 nucleotides are TGTGCCAGCAGCCAAGGACAGGGACGGGGCTACACCTTC. It encodes CASSQGQGRGYTF.

This chain uses TRBV4-3 with TRBJ1-6; D gene unclear. The CDR3 runs to 16 residues. V gave up 0 bases and J gave up 12 bases, with 18 bases separating them. Germline V gene data show CDR1 as LGHNA and CDR2 as YSLEER. The CDR3 DNA sequence: TGCGCCAGCAGCCAAGAACAGACCGCCTCAATTGGACCCCTCCACTTT. This sequence encodes CASSQEQTASIGPLHF.

The chain carries TRBV4-1 and TRBJ2-7; 8 bases are shared with TRBD2. This CDR3 has 19 amino acids. Germline CDR1 is MGHRA and CDR2 is YSYEKL. V trimming: 4 bases; J trimming: 0 bases; junction bases outside the gene matches: 17. The CDR3 is CASSRQEDVRGGSSYEQYF. In DNA, the CDR3 is TGCGCCAGCAGCCGCCAAGAAGATGTACGGGGGGGAAGCTCCTACGAGCAGTACTTC.

The CDR3 nucleotides are TGTGCCAGCAGTCACCTAGCTCCCACGGCAGATACGCAGTATTTT. Translation: CASSHLAPTADTQYF. This chain uses TRBV28 with TRBJ2-3; a weak D match, TRBD2 (5 bases). Germline V lookup: CDR1 MDHEN, CDR2 SYDVKM. Trimming removed 5 bases from V and 4 bases from J, with 16 bases in between. The CDR3 sequence is 15 residues long.

This chain joins TRBV3-1 (or the pseudogene TRBV3-2) and TRBJ1-1, with D tentatively TRBD1 (6 bases). The germline CDR1 and CDR2 sequences are LGHDT and YNNKEL (reference sequence). The CDR3 totals 14 residues. The V end lost 3 bases, the J end lost 4 bases, and 12 bases lay between the germline ends. CDR3 in amino acids: CASSHRGAVTEAFF. DNA of the CDR3: TGTGCCAGCAGCCATCGGGGGGCGGTCACTGAAGCTTTCTTT.

This chain joins TRBV4-1 and TRBJ2-2, with TRBD2 identical over 15 bases. This CDR3 contains 18 residues. J lost 7 bases, V lost 0 bases, and 6 bases had no gene match. The germline V gene has CDR1 MGHRA and CDR2 YSYEKL. The CDR3 loop reads CASSQEGLAGGPGGELFF. CDR3 bases: TGCGCCAGCAGCCAAGAAGGACTAGCGGGGGGGCCTGGCGGGGAGCTGTTTTTT.

The count of this clone is one. This chain links TRBV29-1 with TRBJ2-7, with TRBD1 as a possible D gene (6 bases). Germline-derived CDR1 and CDR2 are SQVTM and ANQGSEA. V shed 0 bases and J shed 0 bases, with 12 bases lying between them. The CDR3 is 15 amino acids. The CDR3 coding sequence is TGCAGCGTTGAAGAAACGGACAGAGACTCCTACGAGCAGTACTTC. It encodes CSVEETDRDSYEQYF.

The chain couples TRBV7-9 to TRBJ2-2, with TRBD2 matching 12 bases. The germline gives CDR1 SEHNR, CDR2 FQNEAQ (reference sequence). With V trimmed by 5 bases and J by 0 bases, 10 bases remained unmatched. The CDR3 consists of 19 residues. In nucleotides, the CDR3 is TGTGCCAGCAGCCTACTAGCGGGGGGAACTTTCGCGAACACCGGGGAGCTGTTTTTT. Amino acid sequence: CASSLLAGGTFANTGELFF.

V is TRBV21-1 and J is TRBJ1-2; the table's D call TRBD1 went unverified against the DNA. TRBV21-1 is flagged as a pseudogene. The CDR3 length is 13 residues. The CDR3 region has the DNA TGTGCCAGCAGCAAACTGGGGCATCCAGCCTACACCTTC. It encodes CASSKLGHPAYTF.

The V and J genes are TRBV3-1 (or the pseudogene TRBV3-2) and TRBJ1-1, with D unresolved. V dropped 2 bases and J dropped 4 bases, with 11 bases sitting between them. The CDR3 spans 14 residues. Germline V gives CDR1 LGHDT, CDR2 YNNKEL (reference sequence). For the CDR3, the DNA is TGTGCCAGCAGCCAATATCTAGCGGGCACTGAAGCTTTCTTT. This encodes CASSQYLAGTEAFF.

The chain carries TRBV3-1 (or the pseudogene TRBV3-2) and TRBJ1-5, with a tentative D call TRBD1 (6 bases). CDR3 length: 14 amino acids. Germline CDR1 reads LGHDT; CDR2 reads YNNKEL (reference sequence). V was trimmed by 1 base and J by 6 bases, leaving 10 bases between them. The CDR3 here is CASSQGQDGQPQHF. CDR3 nucleotide sequence: TGTGCCAGCAGCCAAGGACAGGACGGTCAGCCCCAGCATTTT.

V and J are TRBV9 and TRBJ2-3, with 8 bases fitting TRBD2. CDR3 length: 15 amino acids. V trimming: 4 bases; J trimming: 0 bases; junction bases outside the gene matches: 4. Germline CDR1 reads SGDLS; CDR2 reads YYNGEE. The CDR3 DNA is TGTGCCAGCAGCCTAAGGACTAGCAGCACAGATACGCAGTATTTT. Its protein is CASSLRTSSTDTQYF.

This clone has a handful of counts. The chain carries TRBV19 and TRBJ1-1; TRBD1 matches at 8 bases. J was trimmed by 9 bases and V by 5 bases; bases with no gene match: 5. Germline-derived CDR1 and CDR2 are LNHDA and SQIVND (reference sequence). The CDR3 covers 12 residues. The CDR3 sequence is CASSVTGGKAFF. The CDR3 DNA reads TGTGCCAGTAGTGTAACAGGGGGAAAAGCTTTCTTT.

The CDR3 DNA is TGTGCCAGCAGTGAAACTTTCGGGAGCGGCGAGCAGTACTTC. Translated, it gives CASSETFGSGEQYF. The chain is built from TRBV25-1 and TRBJ2-7, with a possible D match to TRBD2 (6 bases). There are 14 residues in the CDR3. V was trimmed by 2 bases and J by 6 bases, leaving 14 bases between them. Germline values: CDR1 MGHDK, CDR2 SYGVNS.

The chain recombines TRBV11-2 with TRBJ1-1; 7 bases fit TRBD1. J lost 9 bases, V lost 4 bases, and 11 bases had no gene match. This CDR3 region has 14 residues. Germline V gives CDR1 SGHAT, CDR2 FQNNGV. This CDR3 reads CASSSAQGRFQAFF. The CDR3 coding sequence is TGTGCCAGCAGCTCAGCACAGGGGCGTTTTCAAGCTTTCTTT.